The clone carrying this T cell receptor beta chain has ten or more counts. Its matching antigen is unknown. The entry originates in a study of response to subunit inactivated influenza vaccine. General observations from the study: Every seasonal influenza vaccination brings in few new T cells, the authors suggested.

MiXCR, applied by TCRdb to the RT-PCR reads, yields one record per CDR3 protein. The sample shows roughly 700,000 distinct CDR3 sequences, approximately 14% of them seen only once. The CDR3 is made up of 15 amino acids. J gave up 8 bases and V 1 base, and 9 bases lay outside the gene matches. CDR1 and CDR2 from the germline V gene are SGHRS and YFSETQ. The sequenced sample was PBMCs from blood, obtained roughly 12 days after vaccination. This clonotype was sampled from a man aged 45-65 years who received an inactivated influenza vaccine. The chain combines TRBV5-1 with TRBJ2-1; 7 nucleotides align to TRBD2. This CDR3 is CASSLILGGFDEQFF. Written as DNA, the CDR3 is TGCGCCAGCAGCTTGATTCTGGGAGGGTTTGATGAGCAGTTCTTC.